The entry that follows covers one T cell receptor beta chain sequence. The target antigen is unknown. The source of the sample is a study of cytomegalovirus exposure and HLA in healthy donors. The CDR3 contains 15 residues. Germline V CDR1 and CDR2: LGHNA, YNFKEQ. Trimming cost V 0 bases and J 4 bases, with 12 bases left between them. The PCR made use of 60 Vbeta and 13 Jbeta primers. Some clones are missing from TCRdb's copy, which holds only in-frame ones; the method was immunoSEQ multiplex PCR. The table lists a few hundred thousand clones, around 90% of them singletons, with 1.5% to 2% in the top ten. Study-wide findings and caveats: Cytomegalovirus association was assigned to about 150 TCR beta chains. A later analysis found common viral pathogens apparently linked to several of the most significant clusters. Per a prior analysis, the majority of TCR beta V segments were productive roughly 87% or roughly 30% of the time. With further analysis later on, most CMV-associated TCR beta chains appeared HLA-restricted.

Sequences were obtained from PBMCs. The receptor's source is a girl aged 2-10 years in good health and CMV-seronegative. The rearrangement joins TRBV4-2 to TRBJ1-2; a weak D match, TRBD1 (6 bases). The CDR3 DNA sequence: TGTGCCAGCAGCCAAGAGGTTACAGGGACCTATGGCTACACCTTC. This translates into CASSQEVTGTYGYTF.